This TCR beta chain was identified in a study of blood T cell repertoires in COVID-19. The repertoire was sequenced with immunoSEQ multiplex PCR; TCRdb's copy has only in-frame clones and lacks some. The data hold about 270,000 clones, with around 90% observed a single time. The germline V and J ends were trimmed by 5 bases and 8 bases, with 18 bases remaining between them. In germline, CDR1 is MNHEY, CDR2 SVGAGI. The CDR3 is 14 residues long. The sequence was collected from a man aged 40-49 years who had been exposed to COVID-19. This chain links TRBV6-5 with TRBJ1-1, with unresolved D. Source material: PBMCs or T cells enriched from blood (not recorded which). CDR3 residues: CASSLFQLAQEAFF. CDR3 sequence (DNA): TGTGCCAGCAGTCTCTTCCAGTTGGCTCAAGAAGCTTTCTTT.